This TCR beta chain was identified during a study of shared clonotypes between healthy human individuals. Produced via immunoSEQ multiplex PCR; TCRdb's table is partial and in-frame only. The data contain roughly 2.5 million clones, around nine tenths of them singletons. The source of this sequence is a young man in good health. The sample taken for sequencing was naive CD4+ T cells sorted from blood. Subset denoted: CD45RA+ positively selected.

CDR3 sequence reads: CASSSRDRAPTGELFF. Written as DNA, the CDR3 is TGTGCCAGCAGTTCCCGAGACAGGGCCCCCACCGGGGAGCTGTTTTTT. The gene calls are TRBV28 and TRBJ2-2; 7 bases are shared with TRBD1. The CDR3 totals 16 residues. J lost 4 bases, V lost 4 bases, and 9 bases had no gene match. Looked up from germline, CDR1 is MDHEN and CDR2 is SYDVKM.